The entry below gives a single T cell receptor (beta chain) sequence along with its context. This entry is derived from a study of shared clonotypes between healthy human individuals. As for the study in general: Three plates each covered CD4 naive and memory; CD8 naive two, CD8 memory one.

The data were produced by immunoSEQ multiplex PCR, yet TCRdb's version contains in-frame clones alone and is incomplete. The table includes a few hundred thousand clones, 65% detected once. This CDR3 has 13 residues. Trimming took 5 bases from V and 2 from J; bases not matched to a gene: 3. Germline CDR1 and CDR2: SQVTM and ANQGSEA. This chain joins TRBV29-1 and TRBJ1-1; TRBD1 agrees at 9 bases. The source is a man aged 30 to 39 in good health. The sequenced sample consisted of memory CD4+ T cells sorted from blood. The subset was: CD45RA-negative fraction. The CDR3 DNA sequence: TGCAGCGTTCGGGACAGGGTAAACACTGAAGCTTTCTTT. Translating gives CSVRDRVNTEAFF.